This T cell receptor beta chain was sequenced in a study of blood T cells in healthy people across ages. The second PCR ran roughly 6 to 11 cycles with a sample-barcoded 5' primer and J-beta primers. Every cDNA molecule bore a tag from a template-switch adaptor containing 12 random nucleotides. Via MiXCR, TCRdb re-called the 5' RACE reads, giving one row per CDR3 protein. The table shows around 990,000 distinct CDR3 sequences, with under 30% occurring only once. This CDR3 has 17 amino acids. Trimming took 0 bases from V and 5 from J, leaving 16 bases between them. Germline CDR1 LNHNV, CDR2 YYDKDF (reference sequence). The same data also contributed to another study, on T cells of mothers and their children.

This rearrangement joins TRBV15 to TRBJ1-4; tentative D call: TRBD1 (5 bases). Sequenced input: blood. The sequence was collected from a girl aged 2 to 9 in good health. CDR3 bases: TGTGCCACCAGCAGAGATCTTTTTGGGGGGATGAATGAAAAACTGTTTTTT. The encoded protein is CATSRDLFGGMNEKLFF.